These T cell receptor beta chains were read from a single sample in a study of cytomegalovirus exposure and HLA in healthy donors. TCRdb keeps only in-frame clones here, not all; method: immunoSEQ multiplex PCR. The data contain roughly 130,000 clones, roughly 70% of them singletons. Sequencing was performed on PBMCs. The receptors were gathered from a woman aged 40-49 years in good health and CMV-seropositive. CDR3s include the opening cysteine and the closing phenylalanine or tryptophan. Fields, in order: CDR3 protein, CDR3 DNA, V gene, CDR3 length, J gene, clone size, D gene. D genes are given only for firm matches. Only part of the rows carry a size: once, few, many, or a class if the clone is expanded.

CASSVGSLSIQPQHF TGTGCCAGCAGTGTCGGGTCTTTGTCGATTCAGCCCCAGCATTTT TRBV6-1 15 TRBJ1-5 . .
CASSLGDRDDEKLFF TGTGCCAGCAGCTTAGGGGACAGGGATGACGAAAAACTGTTTTTT TRBV7-9 15 TRBJ1-4 . TRBD1
CASAISGGANVLTF TGTGCCAGCGCGATTAGCGGGGGGGCCAACGTCCTGACTTTC TRBV7-3 14 TRBJ2-6 . TRBD2
CASSVAGEYNEQFF TGTGCCAGCAGCGTCGCGGGGGAATACAATGAGCAGTTCTTC TRBV9 14 TRBJ2-1 . TRBD2
CASSRGPGQGIYEQFF TGCGCCAGCAGCCGCGGACCGGGACAGGGGATCTATGAGCAGTTCTTC TRBV4-1 16 TRBJ2-1 few TRBD1
CASSQDLASGGARGTGELFF TGTGCCAGCAGCCAAGATCTTGCTAGCGGGGGAGCGCGGGGCACCGGGGAGCTGTTTTTT TRBV4-2 20 TRBJ2-2 . TRBD2
CASSLGQEGYTF TGTGCCAGCTCCCTGGGGCAGGAAGGCTACACCTTC TRBV18 12 TRBJ1-2 few .
CASSLVEGNYGYTF TGTGCCAGCAGCTTAGTGGAGGGGAACTATGGCTACACCTTC TRBV7-2 14 TRBJ1-2 . .
CASSLAWTGYGYTF TGTGCCAGCAGCTTAGCGTGGACAGGTTATGGCTACACCTTC TRBV7-2 14 TRBJ1-2 . TRBD1
CASSPTTGPAMNTEAFF TGTGCCAGCTCACCGACTACAGGGCCCGCTATGAACACTGAAGCTTTCTTT TRBV18 17 TRBJ1-1 . .
CSVEGGHNSYEQYF TGCAGCGTTGAAGGTGGGCACAACTCCTACGAGCAGTACTTC TRBV29-1 14 TRBJ2-7 . .
CASSWGENYGYTF TGCGCCAGCAGCTGGGGAGAGAACTATGGCTACACCTTC TRBV5-1 13 TRBJ1-2 . .
CASSVRGQSSYNEQFF TGTGCCAGCAGCGTCCGGGGTCAGAGCTCCTACAATGAGCAGTTCTTC TRBV9 16 TRBJ2-1 few .
CASSDSSEGGGYTF TGTGCCAGCAGTGACTCTAGCGAGGGCGGTGGCTACACCTTC TRBV6-4 14 TRBJ1-2 . .
CASSLGGGTDPNTGELFF TGTGCCAGCAGCTTGGGCGGGGGGACGGATCCGAACACCGGGGAGCTGTTTTTT TRBV5-6 18 TRBJ2-2 . TRBD2
CAWSYDETTNEKLFF TGTGCCTGGAGTTATGATGAGACAACTAATGAAAAACTGTTTTTT TRBV30 15 TRBJ1-4 . .
CASSPPPGTILETQYF TGTGCCAGCAGCCCCCCTCCCGGGACTATACTAGAGACCCAGTACTTC TRBV28 16 TRBJ2-5 . TRBD2
CASNRQGSTSNQPQHF TGTGCCAGCAACCGACAGGGTTCAACTAGCAATCAGCCCCAGCATTTT TRBV21-1 16 TRBJ1-5 few .
CASSQALAGGPNEQYF TGCGCCAGCAGCCAAGCACTAGCGGGGGGGCCCAACGAGCAGTACTTC TRBV4-1 16 TRBJ2-7 . TRBD2
CASSTPGTGDYGYTF TGTGCCAGCAGTACGCCCGGGACAGGGGACTATGGCTACACCTTC TRBV28 15 TRBJ1-2 . TRBD1
CASSPSSGVNYGYTF TGTGCCAGCAGTCCCTCCTCCGGAGTCAACTATGGCTACACCTTC TRBV9 15 TRBJ1-2 . .
CASSGSSYEQYF TGTGCCAGCAGTGGCAGCTCCTACGAGCAGTACTTC TRBV6-5 12 TRBJ2-7 few .
CASSYGSVDYGYTF TGTGCCAGCAGTTACGGCAGCGTCGACTATGGCTACACCTTC TRBV6-5 14 TRBJ1-2 . .
CASSRTEETQYF TGTGCCAGCAGCCGGACAGAAGAGACCCAGTACTTC TRBV27 12 TRBJ2-5 once .
CASSASLAALKDTQYF TGTGCCAGTAGTGCGTCCCTAGCGGCCCTGAAAGATACGCAGTATTTT TRBV19 16 TRBJ2-3 . TRBD2
CASSVTPSGGGTDTQYF TGTGCCAGCAGCGTCACACCCAGCGGAGGGGGCACAGATACGCAGTATTTT TRBV9 17 TRBJ2-3 few .
CASGLVEGYGYTF TGTGCTAGTGGTTTGGTAGAGGGTTATGGCTACACCTTC TRBV12-5 13 TRBJ1-2 . .
CASSSGQYSNQPQHF TGTGCCAGCAGCTCGGGACAGTATAGCAATCAGCCCCAGCATTTT TRBV6-5 15 TRBJ1-5 once TRBD1
CASSLGGGNQPQHF TGTGCCAGCAGTTTAGGGGGGGGCAATCAGCCCCAGCATTTT TRBV27 14 TRBJ1-5 . .
CAISEGDRVSYEQYF TGTGCCATCAGTGAAGGGGACAGGGTTTCCTACGAGCAGTACTTC TRBV10-3 15 TRBJ2-7 . TRBD1
CASSHFTGTGSGYGYTF TGCGCCAGCAGCCACTTCACCGGGACAGGCTCGGGCTATGGCTACACCTTC TRBV4-1 17 TRBJ1-2 . TRBD1
CASGLVLVRDRGGEQFF TGTGCTAGTGGTTTGGTACTCGTTAGGGACAGGGGCGGTGAGCAGTTCTTC TRBV12-5 17 TRBJ2-1 . TRBD1
CASTRGVTEAFF TGTGCCAGCACCCGAGGAGTAACTGAAGCTTTCTTT TRBV5-6 12 TRBJ1-1 . .
CASSKEEREVRSYEQYF TGTGCCAGCAGCAAAGAAGAGCGGGAGGTCCGCTCCTACGAGCAGTACTTC TRBV21-1 17 TRBJ2-7 . .
CASSLLNKGEQYF TGCGCCAGCAGCTTGCTAAACAAGGGGGAGCAGTACTTC TRBV5-1 13 TRBJ2-7 . .
CASSLLEGDNQPQHF TGTGCCAGCAGTTTATTAGAGGGGGACAATCAGCCCCAGCATTTT TRBV28 15 TRBJ1-5 . .
CASSSDPTELWAEAFF TGTGCCAGCAGTTCCGACCCGACAGAGCTGTGGGCTGAAGCTTTCTTT TRBV27 16 TRBJ1-1 few .
CASSTFGGRTPAEQYF TGCGCCAGCAGCACCTTTGGCGGGAGGACCCCGGCCGAGCAGTACTTC TRBV5-1 16 TRBJ2-7 . TRBD2
CASSADRGLGETQYF TGTGCCAGCAGTGCTGACAGGGGGTTGGGGGAGACCCAGTACTTC TRBV28 15 TRBJ2-5 few TRBD1
CASSLWDNSYEQYF TGTGCCAGCAGCTTATGGGACAACTCCTACGAGCAGTACTTC TRBV7-9 14 TRBJ2-7 . .
CASSKACILDSSNQPQHF TGTGCCAGCAGCAAAGCATGTATTTTGGACAGTAGCAATCAGCCCCAGCATTTT TRBV21-1 18 TRBJ1-5 . .
CASSPSTGLGSSYNEQFF TGTGCCAGCAGTCCCTCCACAGGGCTGGGGAGCTCCTACAATGAGCAGTTCTTC TRBV28 18 TRBJ2-1 . .
CASSFSGTGNQPQHF TGTGCCAGCAGTTTTTCCGGGACAGGAAATCAGCCCCAGCATTTT TRBV28 15 TRBJ1-5 . TRBD1
CASSLSGRGNTIYF TGTGCCAGCAGTTTATCGGGTAGGGGAAACACCATATATTTT TRBV28 14 TRBJ1-3 . .
CSARAPGELFF TGCAGTGCTAGAGCTCCCGGGGAGCTGTTTTTT TRBV20-1 11 TRBJ2-2 once .
CASRDGGYEQYF TGTGCCAGCAGGGACGGGGGCTACGAGCAGTACTTC TRBV6-1 12 TRBJ2-7 . .